This TCR beta chain was found in a study of T cells after yellow fever vaccination. Across the study: For low cell numbers, libraries were made with SMART-Seq v4 Ultra Low Input.

5'RACE template switching generated TCR cDNA, adding a universal primer site and UMIs. TCRdb used MiXCR to reprocess the 5' RACE reads, holding one entry per CDR3 protein. Of about 630,000 distinct CDR3 sequences in the sample, around an eighth are singletons; the top ten hold more than 12%. This clonotype has more than one count but fewer than ten. Its specificity is unknown. Regarding the study as a whole: In post-booster samples, most primary-vaccination clones reappeared (just under 98% CD4, around 87% CD8).

Germline CDR1 reads LNHNV; CDR2 reads YYDKDF (reference sequence). Unmatched junction bases numbered 5, after V lost 1 base and J lost 4 bases. This CDR3 has 16 residues. This chain uses TRBV15 with TRBJ2-7, with TRBD1 matching 12 bases. This specimen consisted of PBMCs, obtained on the day of the yellow fever booster vaccination. The TCR comes from a man in his thirties or forties who received the YFV17D yellow fever vaccine. In DNA, the CDR3 is TGTGCCACCAGCAGAGCCGGGACAGGGGGCTCTTACGAGCAGTACTTC. Its protein is CATSRAGTGGSYEQYF.